This T cell receptor beta chain was recorded in a study of T-cell reconstitution after alpha-beta-depleted transplantation in children. TCRbeta library preparation incorporated unique molecular identifiers. TCRdb re-called the PCR reads through MiXCR, storing one row per CDR3 protein. This table holds some 490,000 distinct CDR3 sequences, about an eighth found once. V was clipped by 5 bases and J by 2 bases, with 24 bases between them. The CDR3 contains 18 residues. The clonotype comes from a human donor who donated a stem cell graft to a child with combined immunodeficiency. The starting material was PBMCs from the stem cell graft donor, obtained from the stem cell graft. The chain employs TRBV12-3 or TRBV12-4 and TRBJ2-5, with D tentatively TRBD1 (5 bases). CDR3 DNA sequence: TGTGCCAGCAGTCCCTCCCCCCTACGTGCGGCAGGGCAAGAGACCCAGTACTTC. Its protein product is CASSPSPLRAAGQETQYF.